A selection of T cell receptor beta chains follows, all from one sample in a study of PD-1 blockade in classical Hodgkin lymphoma. The repertoire was sequenced with immunoSEQ multiplex PCR; TCRdb's copy has only in-frame clones and lacks some. The table records over 14,000 clones, 91% of them present only once. Sequenced input: CD8+ T cells from blood. The receptors shown here come from a human donor with classical Hodgkin lymphoma. Both conserved end residues are part of each CDR3. D genes are given only for firm matches. Rows may omit the clone size; those that give it use once, few, many or a size class.

d_call,v_call,j_call,clone_size,cdr3_aa,cdr3_nt
NA,TRBV7-2,TRBJ2-3,once,CASSWLGGTDTQYF,TGTGCCAGCAGCTGGCTAGGGGGCACAGATACGCAGTATTTT
NA,TRBV11-3,TRBJ1-3,NA,CASSFWGLQNTIYF,TGTGCCAGCAGCTTTTGGGGATTGCAAAACACCATATATTTT
TRBD2,TRBV7-9,TRBJ2-1,NA,CASRPALAAYNEQFF,TGTGCCAGCAGGCCGGCACTAGCGGCCTACAATGAGCAGTTCTTC
TRBD1,TRBV11-1,TRBJ2-6,NA,CASSSSTGGHHSGANVLTF,TGTGCCAGCAGCTCTTCAACAGGGGGGCACCACTCTGGGGCCAACGTCCTGACTTTC
NA,TRBV10-1,TRBJ2-1,NA,CASSDNFYNEQFF,TGCGCCAGCAGTGACAACTTCTACAATGAGCAGTTCTTC
NA,TRBV5-8,TRBJ2-1,NA,CASSFGRSSYNEQFF,TGTGCCAGCAGCTTTGGACGGAGCTCCTACAATGAGCAGTTCTTC
NA,TRBV27,TRBJ1-2,NA,CASSFRGNDGYTF,TGTGCCAGCAGTTTCCGGGGGAACGATGGCTACACCTTC
NA,TRBV7-6,TRBJ2-5,NA,CASSTPRAQETQYF,TGTGCCAGCAGCACGCCAAGGGCCCAAGAGACCCAGTACTTC
NA,TRBV5-5,TRBJ1-1,NA,CASRVSPGTEAFF,TGTGCCAGCAGGGTCTCCCCGGGGACTGAAGCTTTCTTT
NA,TRBV15,TRBJ2-5,NA,CATSTTRRPETQYF,TGTGCCACCAGTACGACCAGGCGGCCAGAGACCCAGTACTTC
TRBD2,TRBV27,TRBJ2-3,NA,CASSFSGNTDTQYF,TGTGCCAGCAGTTTTAGCGGGAACACAGATACGCAGTATTTT
NA,TRBV7-8,TRBJ1-5,NA,CASSLGYEDQPQHF,TGTGCCAGCAGCTTAGGATATGAGGATCAGCCCCAGCATTTT
TRBD2,TRBV4-1,TRBJ2-5,once,CASSQDPGLAGGEETQYF,TGCGCCAGCAGCCAAGACCCCGGACTAGCGGGAGGTGAAGAGACCCAGTACTTC
NA,TRBV7-9,TRBJ2-7,once,CASSRQGTGSYEQYF,TGTGCCAGCAGCCGTCAAGGAACAGGGTCCTACGAGCAGTACTTC
TRBD2,TRBV19,TRBJ2-1,once,CASRVPGLAGPYNEQFF,TGTGCCAGTAGAGTCCCGGGACTAGCGGGACCCTACAATGAGCAGTTCTTC
NA,TRBV7-9,TRBJ1-3,NA,CASSPTPGVFRDTIYF,TGTGCCAGCAGCCCGACCCCCGGGGTCTTTAGGGACACCATATATTTT
NA,TRBV28,TRBJ2-1,NA,CASSLFPQPHNEQFF,TGTGCCAGCAGTTTATTCCCCCAGCCGCACAATGAGCAGTTCTTC